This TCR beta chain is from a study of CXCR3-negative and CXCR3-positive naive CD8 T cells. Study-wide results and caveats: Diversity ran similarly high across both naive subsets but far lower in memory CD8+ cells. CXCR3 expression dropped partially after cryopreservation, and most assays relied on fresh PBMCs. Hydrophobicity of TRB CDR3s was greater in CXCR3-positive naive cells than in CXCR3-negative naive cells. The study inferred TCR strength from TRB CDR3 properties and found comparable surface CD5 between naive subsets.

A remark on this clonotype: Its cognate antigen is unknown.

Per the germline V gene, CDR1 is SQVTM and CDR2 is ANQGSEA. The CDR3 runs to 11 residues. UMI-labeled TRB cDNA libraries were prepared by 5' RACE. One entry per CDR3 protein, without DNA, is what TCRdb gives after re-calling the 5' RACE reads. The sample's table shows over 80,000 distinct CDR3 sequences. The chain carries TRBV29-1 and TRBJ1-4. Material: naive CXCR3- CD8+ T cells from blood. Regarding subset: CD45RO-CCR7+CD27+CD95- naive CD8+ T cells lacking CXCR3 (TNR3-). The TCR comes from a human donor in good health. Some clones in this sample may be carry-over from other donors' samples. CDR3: CSVGGSGKLFF.